The 10 T cell receptor beta chains below all came from one sample that was sequenced in a study of blood T cell repertoires in COVID-19. The protocol was immunoSEQ multiplex PCR, while the TCRdb copy is restricted to in-frame clones and leaves out a portion. The sample includes about 250,000 clones, around four fifths seen only once; the top ten take approximately 6%. Sequenced: peripheral blood. The receptors originated from a man older than 75 with acute or convalescent COVID-19.

The chain couples TRBV5-1 to TRBJ2-3; TRBD1 matches 8 bases. V lost 0 bases and J lost 2; bases outside the gene matches: 5. The CDR3 covers 16 residues. Germline V gene data show CDR1 as SGHRS and CDR2 as YFSETQ. The CDR3 DNA reads as TGCGCCAGCAGCTTGGCAGGGGGCCTGACCACAGATACGCAGTATTTT. Translated, it gives CASSLAGGLTTDTQYF.

This chain uses TRBV19 with TRBJ2-3; 8 positions match TRBD1. Losses at the gene ends were 5 bases for V and 7 bases for J; bases not matched to a gene: 14. Germline values: CDR1 LNHDA, CDR2 SQIVND (reference sequence). The CDR3 consists of 16 residues. The CDR3 protein is CASSWLPGQAVNTQYF. The CDR3 DNA reads as TGTGCCAGTAGTTGGCTACCGGGACAGGCGGTGAATACGCAGTATTTT.

The chain links TRBV2 to TRBJ1-5; 8 nucleotides line up with TRBD1. Per germline, CDR1 SNHLY and CDR2 FYNNEI. The CDR3 sequence is 15 residues long. Trimming cost V 6 bases and J 1 base; bases outside gene matches: 5. The CDR3 bases are TGTGCCAGCAGCCGGACAGGGATCAGCAATCAGCCCCAGCATTTT. This codes for CASSRTGISNQPQHF.

The chain recombines TRBV5-1 with TRBJ1-4, with D possibly being TRBD1 (6 bases). The V end lost 0 bases, the J end lost 8 bases, and 11 bases lay between the germline ends. The CDR3 consists of 14 residues. Germline CDR1 SGHRS, CDR2 YFSETQ. CDR3 protein: CASSLGQGKEKLFF. CDR3 sequence (DNA): TGCGCCAGCAGCTTGGGCCAGGGGAAGGAAAAACTGTTTTTT.

This chain links TRBV7-3 with TRBJ1-3, with no clear D. Trimming took 4 bases from V and 3 from J, leaving 10 bases between them. The CDR3 runs to 14 residues. Germline V CDR1 and CDR2: SGHTA, FQGTGA. The CDR3, as DNA: TGTGCCAGCAGCTCCGGAGGGCTTGGAAACACCATATATTTT. Residues: CASSSGGLGNTIYF.

This rearrangement joins TRBV18 to TRBJ2-7; 8 bases are a match to TRBD1. V was pared by 1 base and J by 4 bases, with 6 bases of the junction left unmatched. The CDR3 sequence is 15 residues long. From germline, CDR1 is KGHSH and CDR2 LQKENI. The CDR3 here is CASSPQQGVGYEQYF. The CDR3 DNA sequence: TGTGCCAGCTCACCACAACAGGGGGTTGGGTACGAGCAGTACTTC.

V and J are TRBV5-8 and TRBJ1-6, with D maybe TRBD1 (5 bases). V lost 7 bases, J lost 9 bases, and 14 bases lay in between. CDR1 is SGHTS, CDR2 YDEGEE, per germline. CDR3 length: 13 amino acids. The CDR3 region is CASDPQGSSPLHF. CDR3 nucleotides: TGTGCCAGCGATCCGCAGGGCAGTTCACCCCTCCACTTT. The complete variable domain, with remaining parts taken from reference TRBV5-8 and TRBJ1-6, reads EAGVTQSPTHLIKTRGQQATLRCSPISGHTSVYWYQQALGLGLQFLLWYDEGEERNRGNFPPRFSGRQFPNYSSELNVNALELEDSALYLCASDPQGSSPLHFGNGTRLTVT.

The rearrangement uses TRBV27 and TRBJ2-3, with TRBD1 as a possible D gene (7 bases). The CDR3 covers 17 residues. V was pared by 5 bases and J by 5 bases, with 23 bases between. CDR1 MNHEY and CDR2 SMNVEV come from the germline V gene (reference sequence). CDR3: CASSPRNRGGRRDTQYF. As DNA, the CDR3 is TGTGCCAGCAGTCCACGCAACAGGGGAGGTCGTAGAGATACGCAGTATTTT.

The genes are TRBV2 and TRBJ2-5; a weak D match, TRBD1 (6 bases). This CDR3 is built from 16 residues. Germline loops: CDR1 SNHLY, CDR2 FYNNEI. Trimming pared 3 bases from V and 5 bases from J, leaving 19 bases between. CDR3 in DNA: TGTGCCAGCAGTGAGCAAAGGGGGACCCGGAGGGAGACCCAGTACTTC. Amino acids: CASSEQRGTRRETQYF. The complete variable domain, with remaining parts taken from reference TRBV2 and TRBJ2-5, reads EPEVTQTPSHQVTQMGQEVILRCVPISNHLYFYWYRQILGQKVEFLVSFYNNEISEKSEIFDDQFSVERPDGSNFTLKIRSTKLEDSAMYFCASSEQRGTRRETQYFGPGTRLLVL.

The rearrangement joins TRBV18 to TRBJ2-7, with D perhaps TRBD2 (5 bases). The germline V gene encodes CDR1 KGHSH and CDR2 LQKENI. CDR3 length: 15 residues. V was shortened by 3 bases and J by 0 bases, with 12 bases between the two germline ends. The CDR3 here is CASSPEAVSSYEQYF. The CDR3 DNA is TGTGCCAGCTCACCGGAGGCGGTATCCTCCTACGAGCAGTACTTC.